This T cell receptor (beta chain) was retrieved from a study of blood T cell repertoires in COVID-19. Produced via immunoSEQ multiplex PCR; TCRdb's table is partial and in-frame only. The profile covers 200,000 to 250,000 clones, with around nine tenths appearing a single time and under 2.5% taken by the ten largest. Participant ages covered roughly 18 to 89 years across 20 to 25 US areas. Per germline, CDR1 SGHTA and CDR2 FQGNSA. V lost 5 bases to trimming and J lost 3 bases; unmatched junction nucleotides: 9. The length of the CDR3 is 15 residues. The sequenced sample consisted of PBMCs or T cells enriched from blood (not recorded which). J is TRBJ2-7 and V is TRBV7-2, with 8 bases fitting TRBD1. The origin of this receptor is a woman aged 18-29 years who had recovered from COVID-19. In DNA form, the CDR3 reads TGTGCCAGCAGCCTGGACAGGGCCAGTTACTACGAGCAGTACTTC. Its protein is CASSLDRASYYEQYF.